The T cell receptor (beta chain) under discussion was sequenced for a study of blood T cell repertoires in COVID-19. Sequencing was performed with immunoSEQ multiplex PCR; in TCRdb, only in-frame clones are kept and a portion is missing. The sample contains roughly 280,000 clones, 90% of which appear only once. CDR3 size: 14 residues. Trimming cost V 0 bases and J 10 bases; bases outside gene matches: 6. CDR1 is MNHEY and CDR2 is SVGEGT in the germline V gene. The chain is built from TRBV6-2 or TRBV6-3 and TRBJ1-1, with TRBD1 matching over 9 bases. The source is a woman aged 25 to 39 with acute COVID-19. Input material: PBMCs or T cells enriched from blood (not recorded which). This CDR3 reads CASSYSGTGSGAFF. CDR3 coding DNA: TGTGCCAGCAGTTACTCCGGGACAGGGTCTGGAGCTTTCTTT.